This T cell receptor (beta chain) was captured by sequencing in a study of tumor-infiltrating lymphocytes in primary liver carcinoma. Co-extraction yielded RNA and DNA from about 20-30 mg of unsorted bulk tissue. Study conclusions and caveats: Tumor-adjacent and tumor-blood pairs overlapped less than tumor region pairs did. Only about 7-24% of top clones occurred in every one of the five tumor regions. Significantly larger top-250-clone fractions were found in tumors than in blood (p = 0.039).

As regards this clonotype: Its target is unknown. This could be a read error, since a much larger clone is one nucleotide away.

The germline V gene has CDR1 MNHEY and CDR2 SVGAGI. The CDR3 extends over 15 amino acids. Trimming cost V 2 bases and J 4 bases; bases outside gene matches: 5. From 500 ng of total RNA, TCR beta-specific cDNA was reverse-transcribed using a constant-region primer. TCR beta libraries came from three nested multiplex PCR rounds using slightly modified ARM-PCR. Primers for the first two PCR rounds were TRBV1-TRBV30 forward primers and a C-beta reverse primer (roughly 10 cycles per round). TCRdb reanalysed the multiplex PCR reads using MiXCR and keeps one entry per CDR3 protein. The profile covers roughly 91,000 distinct CDR3 sequences, with about three quarters appearing a single time and around 8.8% taken by the ten largest.

The J gene is TRBJ2-1, the V gene TRBV6-5, with 7 bases fitting TRBD2. The TCR originated in a woman in her fifties or sixties with primary liver carcinoma and hepatitis B virus infection. Specimen: liver tumor tissue from sampling region 5. Indicated subset: tumor region T5, tumor centre. CDR3 loop: CASSYDLAEYNEQFF. The CDR3 DNA sequence: TGTGCCAGCAGTTACGACCTAGCGGAGTACAATGAGCAGTTCTTC.